The rows below give T cell receptor beta chains drawn from one sample of a study of shared T cell receptors in the human thymus. TCRdb's copy holds only in-frame clones and misses some; the assay was immunoSEQ multiplex PCR. Of some 700,000 clones listed, approximately 87% are singletons. A further study also used this sample, focusing on human thymus T cells.

The source material was thymocytes. The receptor set was obtained from a boy under two years old with a congenital heart defect. The CDR3 runs from the conserved cysteine through the conserved F or W. Each record gives: V gene, CDR3 protein.

>TRBV5-8
CASSLVSRGDYHNPLEEQYF
>TRBV27
CASLDRAYEQYF
>TRBV28
CASSFFWAGGYEQYF
>TRBV15
CATSRESPKVWREPYNEQFF
>TRBV30
CAWSRAEKDGYTF
>TRBV2
CASSERSWLDKNIQYF
>TRBV19
CASSSRAYEQYF
>TRBV29-1
CSVGEGWVDYGYTF
>TRBV2
CASSGGLAVSSSYNEQFF
>TRBV15
CATSRDRGTNYNSPLHF
>TRBV10-3
CAISESWTGESNRKNQPQHF
>TRBV6-1
CASSGGLAEINTDTQYF
>TRBV18
CASSPEGAPRNSPLHF
>TRBV6-1
CASSEALAETLHEQYF
>TRBV4-3
CASSQDERPKTGYEQYF
>TRBV7-8
CASSPTRLAGVNEQFF
>TRBV11-3
CASSLNLGTGTGNTEAFF